This T cell receptor beta chain was documented in a study of T-cell reconstitution after alpha-beta-depleted transplantation in children. Unique molecular identifiers were incorporated during preparation of the TCRbeta library. TCRdb analysed the PCR reads with MiXCR anew, one entry per CDR3 protein. The sample has hundreds of thousands of distinct CDR3 sequences; 16% are singletons. Trimming at V came to 3 bases and at J to 6 bases, leaving 10 bases not matched to a gene. CDR1 and CDR2 from the germline V gene are DFQATT and SNEGSKA (reference sequence). CDR3 length: 16 amino acids. This clonotype was counted only a few times.

This sequence joins TRBV20-1 and TRBJ2-2; 10 bases match TRBD2. This sequence was found in a human donor who donated a stem cell graft to a child with acute myeloid leukemia. The source was PBMCs from the stem cell graft donor, collected from the stem cell graft. The CDR3 loop reads CSASKGLAYQAGELFF. The CDR3 region has the DNA TGCAGTGCTAGTAAGGGACTAGCGTACCAGGCCGGGGAGCTGTTTTTT.